The 31 T cell receptor beta chains below come from one sample, sequenced in a study of cytomegalovirus exposure and HLA in healthy donors. PCR amplification relied on 60 Vbeta primers (plus 13 Jbeta primers). Clones were sequenced by immunoSEQ multiplex PCR, and TCRdb holds only the in-frame ones, with some missing. The data contain around 59,000 clones, 75% to 90% of them seen just once; the ten biggest clones take up 3% to 4.5%. The sample consisted of PBMCs. The receptors come from a woman in her thirties or forties in good health and CMV-seronegative.

CDR3 bases: TGCGCCAGCAGGCCCGCGGGGGTGCCGGGGACCGGGGAGCTGTTTTTT. Its translation is CASRPAGVPGTGELFF. The V gene is TRBV5-1, the J gene TRBJ2-2; 7 bases agree with TRBD2. Germline V gives CDR1 SGHRS, CDR2 YFSETQ. CDR3 length equals 16 residues. J lost 5 bases, V lost 5 bases, and 12 bases had no gene match.

This clone was counted a single time. The chain combines TRBV6-1 with TRBJ2-3; D is ambiguous. This CDR3 region has 16 residues. The V end was cut by 1 base, the J end by 0 bases, with 11 bases between. CDR1 and CDR2 from the germline V gene are MNHNS and SASEGT. The CDR3 spells CASSEGLFESTDTQYF. As DNA, the CDR3 is TGTGCCAGCAGTGAAGGACTGTTCGAGAGCACAGATACGCAGTATTTT.

This chain uses TRBV15 with TRBJ2-5; TRBD1 might be the D (6 bases). The V gene's germline CDR1 is LNHNV and CDR2 YYDKDF (reference sequence). This CDR3 contains 13 residues. The germline V and J ends were trimmed by 5 bases and 1 base, with 8 bases remaining between them. The CDR3 DNA is TGTGCCACCAGCTGGGGGCCCCAAGAGACCCAGTACTTC. Translating it yields CATSWGPQETQYF.

The chain has TRBV5-1 and TRBJ2-7; perhaps TRBD2 as D (7 bases). Deletions cut 0 bases from V and 5 bases from J, with 21 bases between. CDR3 length: 17 amino acids. CDR1 and CDR2 from the germline V gene are SGHRS and YFSETQ. The CDR3 spells CASSLEGGGQTGDEQYF. The CDR3 coding sequence is TGCGCCAGCAGCTTGGAGGGGGGGGGCCAAACTGGCGACGAGCAGTACTTC.

V gene TRBV11-2 combines with J gene TRBJ1-4, with 10 bases aligning to TRBD1. The germline gives CDR1 SGHAT, CDR2 FQNNGV. The junction had 4 bases not matched to a gene; V was cut back by 6 bases and J by 6 bases. This CDR3 has 14 residues. For the CDR3, the DNA is TGTGCCAGCAGACCCGGGACAGGGGATGAAAAACTGTTTTTT. Translation: CASRPGTGDEKLFF. Full variable domain (outside the CDR3, taken from reference TRBV11-2 and TRBJ1-4): EAGVAQSPRYKIIEKRQSVAFWCNPISGHATLYWYQQILGQGPKLLIQFQNNGVVDDSQLPKDRFSAERLKGVDSTLKIQPAKLEDSAVYLCASRPGTGDEKLFFGSGTQLSVL.

The chain has TRBV19 and TRBJ2-1, with D hard to call. Germline values: CDR1 LNHDA, CDR2 SQIVND (reference sequence). The CDR3 consists of 12 residues. Trimming removed 5 bases from V and 10 bases from J, with 12 bases in between. The CDR3 bases are TGTGCCAGTAGTTTGACACGCATGGAGCAGTTCTTC. This sequence encodes CASSLTRMEQFF.

V is TRBV4-1 and J is TRBJ2-1, with TRBD2 matching 9 bases. With V trimmed by 4 bases and J by 9 bases, 7 bases remained unmatched. Germline-derived CDR1 and CDR2 are MGHRA and YSYEKL. This CDR3 region has 14 residues. As DNA, the CDR3 is TGCGCCAGCAGCCTCCCAGGACTAGCGCGTGAGCAGTTCTTC. Its translation: CASSLPGLAREQFF.

V gene TRBV4-3 combines with J gene TRBJ2-7; 9 nucleotides agree with TRBD1. The CDR3 totals 17 residues. In germline, CDR1 is LGHNA, CDR2 YSLEER. Trimming at V came to 4 bases and at J to 1 base, leaving 11 bases not matched to a gene. DNA of the CDR3: TGCGCCAGCAGCCCGTGGACAGGGGACAATTTTTCCTACGAGCAGTACTTC. Translating gives CASSPWTGDNFSYEQYF.

The chain joins TRBV7-2 to TRBJ2-2; no firm D call. The CDR3 loop spans 16 amino acids. The V gene's germline CDR1 is SGHTA and CDR2 FQGNSA. V was shortened by 0 bases and J by 4 bases, with 12 bases between the two germline ends. Here the CDR3 DNA reads TGTGCCAGCAGCTTAGCGCCAGTTCCCTCCACCGGGGAGCTGTTTTTT. Encoded protein: CASSLAPVPSTGELFF.

The rearrangement joins TRBV27 to TRBJ2-1, with TRBD2 identical over 8 bases. Germline trimming cut 2 bases from V and 4 bases from J; bases unmatched to any gene: 10. The germline CDR1 and CDR2 sequences are MNHEY and SMNVEV (reference sequence). This CDR3 region has 17 residues. The DNA for the CDR3 is TGTGCCAGCAGTTTAGGTTTTAGAGCGGGAGCTTACAATGAGCAGTTCTTC. It yields the protein CASSLGFRAGAYNEQFF.

The chain recombines TRBV27 with TRBJ2-7, with 7 bases aligning to TRBD1. CDR3 length: 13 amino acids. In germline, CDR1 is MNHEY, CDR2 SMNVEV (reference sequence). V was clipped by 5 bases and J by 3 bases; unmatched bases: 4. The CDR3: CASSRQGSYEQYF. The DNA for the CDR3 is TGTGCCAGCAGTCGACAGGGCAGCTACGAGCAGTACTTC.

The chain combines TRBV19 with TRBJ2-3; no clear D gene. Deletions cut 1 base from V and 3 bases from J, with 8 bases between. The CDR3 is 14 residues long. Germline V gives CDR1 LNHDA, CDR2 SQIVND (reference sequence). CDR3 residues: CASSIVPGTDTQYF. CDR3 in DNA: TGTGCCAGTAGTATAGTCCCAGGAACAGATACGCAGTATTTT.

This chain links TRBV21-1 with TRBJ1-2; TRBD1 is taken as the D call from the table, unchecked against the DNA. TRBV21-1 is a listed pseudogene. CDR3 length: 15 amino acids. CDR3 nucleotides: TGTGCCAGCAGCAAATGTCACAGGCCGAACTATGGCTACACCTTC. Protein sequence: CASSKCHRPNYGYTF.

The chain recombines TRBV7-9 with TRBJ2-1; 8 bases match TRBD2. The CDR3 sequence is 16 residues long. V dropped 2 bases and J dropped 7; count of bases not matched to a gene: 10. The germline gives CDR1 SEHNR, CDR2 FQNEAQ (reference sequence). In DNA form, the CDR3 reads TGTGCCAGCAGCTTAATTGGAGCGGGAGCGGGGAATGAGCAGTTCTTC. This translates into CASSLIGAGAGNEQFF. Full variable domain (missing parts from reference TRBV7-9 and TRBJ2-1): DTGVSQNPRHKITKRGQNVTFRCDPISEHNRLYWYRQTLGQGPEFLTYFQNEAQLEKSRLLSDRFSAERPKGSFSTLEIQRTEQGDSAMYLCASSLIGAGAGNEQFFGPGTRLTVL.

The J gene is TRBJ2-1, the V gene TRBV11-3; D is possibly TRBD1 (5 bases). The germline V and J ends were trimmed by 3 bases and 3 bases, with 15 bases remaining between them. Germline V CDR1 and CDR2: SGHNT, YENEEA. The CDR3 length is 16 residues. The CDR3 nucleotides are TGTGCCAGCAGCTTGGTGGGGCAGAACTTCTACAATGAGCAGTTCTTC. It specifies CASSLVGQNFYNEQFF.

This chain joins TRBV28 and TRBJ2-7, with 7 positions matching TRBD1. The junction had 7 bases not matched to a gene; V was cut back by 5 bases and J by 3 bases. Germline CDR1 is MDHEN and CDR2 is SYDVKM. CDR3 length: 14 residues. The CDR3 spells CASSAPGQRYEQYF. The CDR3 nucleotides are TGTGCCAGCAGTGCTCCGGGACAGCGCTACGAGCAGTACTTC.

This chain connects TRBV18 to TRBJ2-5; D call uncertain. The germline V gene has CDR1 KGHSH and CDR2 LQKENI. The length of the CDR3 is 13 residues. V shed 2 bases and J shed 3 bases, with 7 bases lying between them. Here the CDR3 reads CASSPSREETQYF. In DNA form, the CDR3 reads TGTGCCAGCTCACCATCTCGGGAAGAGACCCAGTACTTC. Drawing the rest from reference TRBV18 and TRBJ2-5, the complete variable domain is NAGVMQNPRHLVRRRGQEARLRCSPMKGHSHVYWYRQLPEEGLKFMVYLQKENIIDESGMPKERFSAEFPKEGPSILRIQQVVRGDSAAYFCASSPSREETQYFGPGTRLLVL.

The chain recombines TRBV27 with TRBJ2-1, with unresolved D. The V end lost 5 bases, the J end lost 1 base, and 9 bases lay between the germline ends. This CDR3 is built from 14 residues. Germline V gene sequence: CDR1 MNHEY, CDR2 SMNVEV (reference sequence). CDR3 in DNA: TGTGCCAGCAGTAAGACGGAGTCCTACAATGAGCAGTTCTTC. Encoded protein: CASSKTESYNEQFF.

The CDR3 spells CASNPGIEKLFF. As DNA, the CDR3 is TGTGCCAGCAATCCAGGGATCGAAAAACTGTTTTTT. This sequence joins TRBV2 and TRBJ1-4, with D possibly TRBD1 on 5 matching bases. The V and J ends lost 7 bases and 8 bases respectively, with 11 bases between them. CDR1 is SNHLY and CDR2 is FYNNEI in the germline V gene. This CDR3 comprises 12 residues. Filled out from reference TRBV2 and TRBJ1-4, the complete variable domain reads EPEVTQTPSHQVTQMGQEVILRCVPISNHLYFYWYRQILGQKVEFLVSFYNNEISEKSEIFDDQFSVERPDGSNFTLKIRSTKLEDSAMYFCASNPGIEKLFFGSGTQLSVL.

This clone was seen a few times. This sequence joins TRBV28 and TRBJ1-5, with D perhaps matching TRBD1 (6 bases). V shed 5 bases and J shed 5 bases, with 13 bases lying between them. Per germline, CDR1 MDHEN and CDR2 SYDVKM. The CDR3 has 14 amino acids. CDR3 amino acids: CASSQQGSYQPQHF. DNA for the CDR3: TGTGCCAGCAGTCAACAGGGAAGTTATCAGCCCCAGCATTTT.

This chain joins TRBV5-1 and TRBJ1-1; TRBD1 matches at 8 bases. J gave up 0 bases and V 2 bases, and 12 bases lay outside the gene matches. Germline CDR1 is SGHRS and CDR2 is YFSETQ. The CDR3 length is 18 residues. The CDR3 sequence is CASSFRLNPGQVNTEAFF. CDR3 DNA: TGCGCCAGCAGCTTCCGCTTGAATCCGGGACAGGTGAACACTGAAGCTTTCTTT.

The V gene is TRBV6-5, the J gene TRBJ1-1; D call uncertain. Germline CDR1 MNHEY, CDR2 SVGAGI. The V end lost 0 bases, the J end lost 4 bases, and 12 bases lay between the germline ends. CDR3 length: 15 residues. The DNA of the CDR3 is TGTGCCAGCAGTTACTCGGGCAGTATCGGCACTGAAGCTTTCTTT. Its protein is CASSYSGSIGTEAFF.

The genes are TRBV28 and TRBJ1-2; 7 nucleotides match TRBD1. Germline loops: CDR1 MDHEN, CDR2 SYDVKM. CDR3 length: 12 amino acids. V gave up 7 bases and J gave up 8 bases; unmatched junction bases: 7. DNA for the CDR3: TGTGCCAGCAACACAGGGGCGAGGGGCTACACCTTC. Protein sequence: CASNTGARGYTF.

The genes are TRBV28 and TRBJ2-3, with D possibly TRBD2 on 5 matching bases. Germline CDR1 is MDHEN and CDR2 is SYDVKM. V lost 5 bases, J lost 5 bases, and 23 bases lay in between. There are 17 residues in the CDR3. The CDR3 reads CASSARTAGPKRDTQYF. CDR3 bases: TGTGCCAGCAGTGCCCGGACTGCCGGGCCTAAGAGAGATACGCAGTATTTT.

The chain has TRBV5-8 and TRBJ2-7; 11 bases align to TRBD2. In germline, CDR1 is SGHTS, CDR2 YDEGEE. This CDR3 contains 15 residues. V was clipped by 1 base and J by 4 bases; unmatched bases: 4. CDR3 DNA: TGTGCCAGCAGCTTGTACTTAGCGGGAGGGTACGAGCAGTACTTC. Translation gives CASSLYLAGGYEQYF.

The chain employs TRBV5-1 and TRBJ2-2, with D unclear. With 3 bases removed from V and 2 bases from J, the gap between germline ends came to 8 bases. The CDR3 is made up of 14 amino acids. Germline V lookup: CDR1 SGHRS, CDR2 YFSETQ. The CDR3 DNA follows: TGCGCCAGCAGCTCCGACACTAACACCGGGGAGCTGTTTTTT. Translating gives CASSSDTNTGELFF.

V gene TRBV5-4 combines with J gene TRBJ2-7; D may be TRBD1 (5 bases). Germline V lookup: CDR1 SGHNT, CDR2 YYREEE (reference sequence). V was clipped by 0 bases and J by 2 bases, with 9 bases between them. The CDR3 length is 14 residues. The CDR3 bases are TGTGCCAGCAGCTTGGGTTCAGGGCCCTACGAGCAGTACTTC. Protein sequence: CASSLGSGPYEQYF. The full variable domain, completed using reference TRBV5-4 and TRBJ2-7, is ETGVTQSPTHLIKTRGQQVTLRCSSQSGHNTVSWYQQALGQGPQFIFQYYREEENGRGNFPPRFSGLQFPNYSSELNVNALELDDSALYLCASSLGSGPYEQYFGPGTRLTVT.

Concerning this clone: Other DNA sequences from this sample encode an identical CDR3 as well. This chain links TRBV6-4 with TRBJ2-6; D perhaps matches TRBD2 (6 bases). Trimming removed 4 bases from V and 4 bases from J, with 14 bases in between. The CDR3 length is 16 residues. Germline values: CDR1 MRHNA, CDR2 SNTAGT. CDR3 DNA: TGTGCCAGCAGTGCGGGGGATCCCTCCGGGGCCAACGTCCTGACTTTC. Its protein product is CASSAGDPSGANVLTF.

J is TRBJ2-7 and V is TRBV7-9, with D possibly TRBD1 on 6 matching bases. Germline CDR1 SEHNR, CDR2 FQNEAQ (reference sequence). Between the trimmed V and J ends, which lost 5 bases and 4 bases, there was a span of 15 bases. The CDR3 runs to 14 residues. Here the CDR3 reads CASSPQGFGYEQYF. Here the CDR3 DNA reads TGTGCCAGCAGCCCCCAGGGGTTCGGATACGAGCAGTACTTC. Complete variable domain (other parts from reference TRBV7-9 and TRBJ2-7): DTGVSQNPRHKITKRGQNVTFRCDPISEHNRLYWYRQTLGQGPEFLTYFQNEAQLEKSRLLSDRFSAERPKGSFSTLEIQRTEQGDSAMYLCASSPQGFGYEQYFGPGTRLTVT.

This clone was counted a few times. V usage is TRBV7-2 and J usage is TRBJ2-5; the match to TRBD2 covers 11 bases. The length of the CDR3 is 17 residues. V gave up 3 bases and J gave up 5 bases; unmatched junction bases: 11. Germline values: CDR1 SGHTA, CDR2 FQGNSA. CDR3 in amino acids: CASSFTSGSVPGETQYF. The DNA of the CDR3 is TGTGCCAGCAGCTTCACTAGCGGGAGCGTCCCGGGGGAGACCCAGTACTTC. The full variable domain, completed using reference TRBV7-2 and TRBJ2-5, is GAGVSQSPSNKVTEKGKDVELRCDPISGHTALYWYRQSLGQGLEFLIYFQGNSAPDKSGLPSDRFSAERTGGSVSTLTIQRTQQEDSAVYLCASSFTSGSVPGETQYFGPGTRLLVL.

V usage is TRBV7-9 and J usage is TRBJ1-2; D not certain. The germline V gene encodes CDR1 SEHNR and CDR2 FQNEAQ (reference sequence). Between the trimmed V and J ends, which lost 8 bases and 0 bases, there was a span of 13 bases. The CDR3 covers 14 residues. The CDR3 coding sequence is TGTGCCAGCCATCAGGCCTCCACTAACTATGGCTACACCTTC. Translated, it gives CASHQASTNYGYTF.